This T cell receptor (beta chain) was identified during a study of shared clonotypes between healthy human individuals. In the case of this clone: Its specificity is not known.

The V gene lost 3 bases and the J gene lost 5 bases, with 14 bases spanning the gap. This CDR3 has 14 amino acids. The germline gives CDR1 SGHTA, CDR2 FQGNSA. General study points: Having only a few donors restricted how much genetic and exposure-history diversity was captured. Compared with clonotypes that all four donors shared, non-shared clonotypes had lower generation probabilities. The naive CD4 repertoires of several donors were compared, and approximately 4.5% of clonotypes were shared.

Method: immunoSEQ multiplex PCR; TCRdb's copy keeps in-frame clones and lacks some. The repertoire holds 2.5 million or so clones, with around 94% as singletons. The investigators split CD4+ cells into a CD45RA+ naive subset and a CD45RA-negative memory subset. The sequenced sample consisted of naive CD4+ T cells sorted from blood. Subset specified: CD45RA+ positively selected. The receptor comes from a man between 18 and 29 years old in good health. The gene calls are TRBV7-2 and TRBJ2-7; no clear D gene. The CDR3 spells CASSLPLSPHEQYF. CDR3 coding DNA: TGTGCCAGCAGCTTGCCGCTCTCCCCGCACGAGCAGTACTTC. The whole variable domain, remainder taken from reference TRBV7-2 and TRBJ2-7, is GAGVSQSPSNKVTEKGKDVELRCDPISGHTALYWYRQSLGQGLEFLIYFQGNSAPDKSGLPSDRFSAERTGGSVSTLTIQRTQQEDSAVYLCASSLPLSPHEQYFGPGTRLTVT.